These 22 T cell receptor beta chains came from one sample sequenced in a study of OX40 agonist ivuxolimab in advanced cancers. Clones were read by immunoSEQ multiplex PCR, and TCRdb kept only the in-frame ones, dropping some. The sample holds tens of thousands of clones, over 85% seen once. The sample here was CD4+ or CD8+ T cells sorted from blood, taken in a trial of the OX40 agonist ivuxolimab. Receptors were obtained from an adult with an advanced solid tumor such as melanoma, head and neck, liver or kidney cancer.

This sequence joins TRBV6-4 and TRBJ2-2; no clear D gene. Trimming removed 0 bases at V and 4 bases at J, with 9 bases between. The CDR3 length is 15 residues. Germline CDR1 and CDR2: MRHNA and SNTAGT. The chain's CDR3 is CASSDSAVPTGELFF. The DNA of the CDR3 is TGTGCCAGCAGTGACTCGGCGGTCCCCACCGGGGAGCTGTTTTTT.

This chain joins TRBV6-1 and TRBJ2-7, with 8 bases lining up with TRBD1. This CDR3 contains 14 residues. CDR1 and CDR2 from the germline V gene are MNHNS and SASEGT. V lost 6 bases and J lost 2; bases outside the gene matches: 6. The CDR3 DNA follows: TGTGCCAGCAGCCGACAGGGGAGCCCCTACGAGCAGTACTTC. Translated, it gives CASSRQGSPYEQYF.

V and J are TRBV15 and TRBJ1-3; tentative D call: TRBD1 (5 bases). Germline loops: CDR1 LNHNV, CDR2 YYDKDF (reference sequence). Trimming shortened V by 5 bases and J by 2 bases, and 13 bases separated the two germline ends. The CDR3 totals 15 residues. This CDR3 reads CATSGSGFPGNTIYF. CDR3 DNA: TGTGCCACCAGCGGTTCAGGGTTCCCTGGAAACACCATATATTTT.

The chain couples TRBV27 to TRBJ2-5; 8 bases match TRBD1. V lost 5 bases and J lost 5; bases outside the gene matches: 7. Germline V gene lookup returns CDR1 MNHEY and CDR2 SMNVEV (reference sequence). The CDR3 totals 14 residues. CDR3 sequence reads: CASSRTGRIETQYF. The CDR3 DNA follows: TGTGCCAGCAGTCGGACAGGGAGAATCGAGACCCAGTACTTC.

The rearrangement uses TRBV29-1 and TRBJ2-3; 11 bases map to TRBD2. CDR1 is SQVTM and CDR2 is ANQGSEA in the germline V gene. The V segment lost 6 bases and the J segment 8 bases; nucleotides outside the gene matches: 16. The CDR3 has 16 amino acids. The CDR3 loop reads CSVVSDTSGGSTTQYF. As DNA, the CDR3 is TGCAGCGTCGTTTCAGATACTAGCGGGGGCTCGACTACGCAGTATTTT.

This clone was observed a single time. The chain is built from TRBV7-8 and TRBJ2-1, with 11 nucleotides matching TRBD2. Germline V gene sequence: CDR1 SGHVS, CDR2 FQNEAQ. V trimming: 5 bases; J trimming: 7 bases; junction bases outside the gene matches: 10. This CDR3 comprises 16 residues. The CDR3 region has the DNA TGTGCCAGCAGCCTTACACTAGCGGGGGCCTCTAATGAGCAGTTCTTC. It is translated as CASSLTLAGASNEQFF.

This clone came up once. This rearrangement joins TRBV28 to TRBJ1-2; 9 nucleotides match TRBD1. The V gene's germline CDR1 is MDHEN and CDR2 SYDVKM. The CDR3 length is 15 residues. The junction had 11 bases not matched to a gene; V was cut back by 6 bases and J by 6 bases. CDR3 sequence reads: CASRPPGTGKHGYTF. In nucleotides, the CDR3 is TGTGCCAGCAGGCCCCCCGGGACAGGGAAACATGGCTACACCTTC.

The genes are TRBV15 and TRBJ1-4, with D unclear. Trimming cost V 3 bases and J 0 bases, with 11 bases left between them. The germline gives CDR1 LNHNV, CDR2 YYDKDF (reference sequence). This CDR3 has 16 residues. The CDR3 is CATSRGDSATNEKLFF. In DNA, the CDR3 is TGTGCCACCAGCAGGGGAGATTCTGCAACTAATGAAAAACTGTTTTTT. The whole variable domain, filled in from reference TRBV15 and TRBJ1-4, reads DAMVIQNPRYQVTQFGKPVTLSCSQTLNHNVMYWYQQKSSQAPKLLFHYYDKDFNNEADTPDNFQSRRPNTSFCFLDIRSPGLGDTAMYLCATSRGDSATNEKLFFGSGTQLSVL.

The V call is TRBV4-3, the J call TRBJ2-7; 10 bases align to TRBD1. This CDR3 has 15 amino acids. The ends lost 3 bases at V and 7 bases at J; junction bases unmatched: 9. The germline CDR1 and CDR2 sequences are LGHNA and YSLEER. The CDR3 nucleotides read TGCGCCAGCAGCCATGCCGGGACAGGGGCTAAGGAGCAGTACTTC. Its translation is CASSHAGTGAKEQYF.

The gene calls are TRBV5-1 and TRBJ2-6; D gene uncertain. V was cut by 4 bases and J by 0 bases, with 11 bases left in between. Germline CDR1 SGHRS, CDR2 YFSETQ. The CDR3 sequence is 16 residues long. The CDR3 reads CASSPDVGSGANVLTF. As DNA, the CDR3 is TGCGCCAGCAGCCCGGACGTAGGCTCTGGGGCCAACGTCCTGACTTTC.

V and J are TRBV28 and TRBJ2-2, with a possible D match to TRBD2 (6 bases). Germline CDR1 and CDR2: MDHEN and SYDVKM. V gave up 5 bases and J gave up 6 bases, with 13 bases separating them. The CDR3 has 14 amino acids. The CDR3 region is CASSEAGPAGELFF. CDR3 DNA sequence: TGTGCCAGCAGTGAGGCGGGGCCGGCCGGGGAGCTGTTTTTT.

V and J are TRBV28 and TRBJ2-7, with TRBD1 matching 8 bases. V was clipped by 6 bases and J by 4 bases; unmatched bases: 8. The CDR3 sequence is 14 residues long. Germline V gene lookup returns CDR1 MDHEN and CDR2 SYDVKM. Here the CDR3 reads CASRPAGTGYEQYF. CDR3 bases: TGTGCCAGCAGGCCCGCCGGGACAGGTTACGAGCAGTACTTC.

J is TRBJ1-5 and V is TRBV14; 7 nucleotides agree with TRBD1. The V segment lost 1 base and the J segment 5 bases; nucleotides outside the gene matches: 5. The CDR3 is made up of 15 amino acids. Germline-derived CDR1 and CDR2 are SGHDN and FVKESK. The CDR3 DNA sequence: TGTGCCAGCAGCCAAGGTGAGGGGGCTCATCAGCCCCAGCATTTT. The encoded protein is CASSQGEGAHQPQHF.

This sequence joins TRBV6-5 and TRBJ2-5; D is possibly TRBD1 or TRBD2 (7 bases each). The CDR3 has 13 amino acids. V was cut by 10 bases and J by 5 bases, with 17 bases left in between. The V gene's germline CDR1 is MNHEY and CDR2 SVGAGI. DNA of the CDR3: TGTGCCACCACGAGCGGGACAGTCGAGACCCAGTACTTC. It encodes CATTSGTVETQYF.

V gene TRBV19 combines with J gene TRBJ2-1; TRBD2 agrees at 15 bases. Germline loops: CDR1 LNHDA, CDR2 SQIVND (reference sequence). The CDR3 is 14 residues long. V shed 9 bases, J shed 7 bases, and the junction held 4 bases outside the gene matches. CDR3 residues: CASGLAGGPNEQFF. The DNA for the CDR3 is TGTGCCAGCGGACTAGCGGGAGGGCCAAATGAGCAGTTCTTC.

The CDR3 sequence: CASSPRTDNQPQHF. In DNA form, the CDR3 reads TGTGCCAGCAGCCCGAGGACAGACAATCAGCCCCAGCATTTT. This sequence joins TRBV7-8 and TRBJ1-5; D may be TRBD1 (6 bases). The CDR3 is made up of 14 amino acids. V shed 5 bases and J shed 3 bases, with 11 bases lying between them. Per the germline V gene, CDR1 is SGHVS and CDR2 is FQNEAQ.

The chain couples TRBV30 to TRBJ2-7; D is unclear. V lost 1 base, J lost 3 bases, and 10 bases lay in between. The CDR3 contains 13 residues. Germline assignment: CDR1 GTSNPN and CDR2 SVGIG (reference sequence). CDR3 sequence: CAWSGITLYEQYF. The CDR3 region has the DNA TGTGCCTGGAGTGGTATTACCCTCTACGAGCAGTACTTC.

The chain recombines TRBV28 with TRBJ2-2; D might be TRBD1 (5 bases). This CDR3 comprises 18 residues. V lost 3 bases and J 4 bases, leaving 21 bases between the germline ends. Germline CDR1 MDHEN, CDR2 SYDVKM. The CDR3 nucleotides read TGTGCCAGCAGTTTTCTCGGAACAGACAGTTTGACCACCGGGGAGCTGTTTTTT. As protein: CASSFLGTDSLTTGELFF.

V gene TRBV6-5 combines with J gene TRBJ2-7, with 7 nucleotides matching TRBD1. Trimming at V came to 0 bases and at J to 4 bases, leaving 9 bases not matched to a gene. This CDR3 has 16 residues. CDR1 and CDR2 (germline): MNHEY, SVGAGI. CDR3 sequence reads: CASSYSSDREPYEQYF. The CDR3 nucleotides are TGTGCCAGCAGTTACTCGAGTGACAGGGAGCCGTACGAGCAGTACTTC.

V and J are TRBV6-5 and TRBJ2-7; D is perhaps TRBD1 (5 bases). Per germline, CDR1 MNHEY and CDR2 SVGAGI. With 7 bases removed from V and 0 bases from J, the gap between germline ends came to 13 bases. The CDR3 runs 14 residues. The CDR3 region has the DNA TGTGCCAGCACCAGACCTGACAGCTCCTACGAGCAGTACTTC. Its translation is CASTRPDSSYEQYF.

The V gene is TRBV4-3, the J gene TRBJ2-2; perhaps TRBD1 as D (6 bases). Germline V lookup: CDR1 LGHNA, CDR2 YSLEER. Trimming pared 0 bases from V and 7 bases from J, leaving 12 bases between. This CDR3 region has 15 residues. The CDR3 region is CASSQDSRGIGELFF. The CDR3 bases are TGCGCCAGCAGCCAAGATAGCAGGGGCATCGGGGAGCTGTTTTTT.

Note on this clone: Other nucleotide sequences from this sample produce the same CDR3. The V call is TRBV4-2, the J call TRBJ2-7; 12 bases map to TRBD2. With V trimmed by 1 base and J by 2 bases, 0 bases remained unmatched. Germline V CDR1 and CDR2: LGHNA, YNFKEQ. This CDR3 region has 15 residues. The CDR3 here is CASSQGTSGAYEQYF. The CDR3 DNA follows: TGTGCCAGCAGCCAAGGGACTAGCGGGGCCTACGAGCAGTACTTC.